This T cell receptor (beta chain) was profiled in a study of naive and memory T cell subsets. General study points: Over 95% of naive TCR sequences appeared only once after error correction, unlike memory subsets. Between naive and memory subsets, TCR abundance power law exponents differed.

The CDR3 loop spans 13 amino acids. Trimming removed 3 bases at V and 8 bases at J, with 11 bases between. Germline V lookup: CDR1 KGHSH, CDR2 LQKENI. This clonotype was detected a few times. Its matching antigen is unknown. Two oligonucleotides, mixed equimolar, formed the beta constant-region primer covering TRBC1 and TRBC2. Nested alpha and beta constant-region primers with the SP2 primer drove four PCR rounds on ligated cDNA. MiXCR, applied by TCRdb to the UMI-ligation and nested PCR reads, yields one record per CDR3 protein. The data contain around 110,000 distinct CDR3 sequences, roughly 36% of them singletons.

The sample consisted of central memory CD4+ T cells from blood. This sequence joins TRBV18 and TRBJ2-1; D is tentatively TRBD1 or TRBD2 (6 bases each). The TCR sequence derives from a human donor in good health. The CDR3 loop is CASSPTRGDEQFF. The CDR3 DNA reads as TGTGCCAGCTCACCTACTAGGGGGGATGAGCAGTTCTTC. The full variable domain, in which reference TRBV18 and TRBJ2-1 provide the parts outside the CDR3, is NAGVMQNPRHLVRRRGQEARLRCSPMKGHSHVYWYRQLPEEGLKFMVYLQKENIIDESGMPKERFSAEFPKEGPSILRIQQVVRGDSAAYFCASSPTRGDEQFFGPGTRLTVL.